Each of the 28 T cell receptor beta chains below was sequenced from the same sample in a study of CD8 T cells in ankylosing spondylitis. One entry per CDR3 protein results from TCRdb running MiXCR on the 5' RACE reads. Among roughly 180,000 distinct CDR3 sequences listed, about 9.9% were seen once. The sequenced sample consisted of blood, either unsorted or a sorted T cell fraction (not recorded which). The receptors were gathered from a male donor with ankylosing spondylitis or in good health (not recorded which).

This clonotype was detected many times. The rearrangement joins TRBV20-1 to TRBJ1-1; 8 nucleotides line up with TRBD1. CDR1 and CDR2 from the germline V gene are DFQATT and SNEGSKA (reference sequence). CDR3 length: 16 residues. The V segment lost 4 bases and the J segment 2 bases; nucleotides outside the gene matches: 12. In DNA form, the CDR3 reads TGCAGTGCTACAGGGGGCGCGGGATTCCACAACACTGAAGCTTTCTTT. Encoded protein: CSATGGAGFHNTEAFF.

The chain links TRBV5-1 to TRBJ2-6; weak D call: TRBD1 (5 bases). This CDR3 is built from 16 residues. Between the trimmed V and J ends, which lost 1 base and 2 bases, there was a span of 10 bases. The germline V gene encodes CDR1 SGHRS and CDR2 YFSETQ. The DNA for the CDR3 is TGCGCCAGCAGCTTGACAGGTAGGGCTGGGGCCAACGTCCTGACTTTC. Its protein is CASSLTGRAGANVLTF. The variable domain in full, completed from reference TRBV5-1 and TRBJ2-6, reads KAGVTQTPRYLIKTRGQQVTLSCSPISGHRSVSWYQQTPGQGLQFLFEYFSETQRNKGNFPGRFSGRQFSNSRSEMNVSTLELGDSALYLCASSLTGRAGANVLTFGAGSRLTVL.

This clonotype was counted ten times or more. The CDR3 is CASSLDPTGVGELFF. In nucleotides, the CDR3 is TGCGCCAGCAGCTTGGATCCAACAGGGGTAGGGGAGCTGTTTTTT. This sequence joins TRBV5-1 and TRBJ2-2; 7 nucleotides match TRBD1. Unmatched junction bases numbered 7, after V lost 0 bases and J lost 8 bases. The CDR3 is 15 residues long. CDR1 and CDR2 (germline): SGHRS, YFSETQ.

The gene calls are TRBV9 and TRBJ2-3, with no clear D. The CDR3 runs 14 residues. CDR1 and CDR2 (germline): SGDLS, YYNGEE. Trimming removed 4 bases at V and 6 bases at J, with 15 bases between. CDR3 nucleotides: TGTGCCAGCAGCCCCCTAGGTTTGCGCGATACGCAGTATTTT. This encodes CASSPLGLRDTQYF.

This clonotype has just a few counts. The CDR3 region is CASCVTRSPGANVLTF. In DNA form, the CDR3 reads TGTGCCAGCTGTGTGACTAGGAGTCCTGGGGCCAACGTCCTGACTTTC. V and J are TRBV2 and TRBJ2-6, with TRBD2 as a possible D gene (6 bases). This CDR3 spans 16 amino acids. V was cut by 8 bases and J by 2 bases, with 16 bases left in between. Germline CDR1 and CDR2: SNHLY and FYNNEI.

This clonotype occurred many times. The CDR3 protein is CASSRTDLSTDTQYF. DNA for the CDR3: TGTGCCAGCAGCCGGACAGACTTAAGCACAGATACGCAGTATTTT. The chain is built from TRBV14 and TRBJ2-3; possible D gene TRBD1, 6 bases. CDR3 length: 15 amino acids. V gave up 4 bases and J gave up 0 bases, with 11 bases separating them. CDR1 SGHDN and CDR2 FVKESK come from the germline V gene.

At least ten counts were recorded for this clonotype. The chain is built from TRBV4-1 and TRBJ2-3; 11 bases are shared with TRBD2. Germline loops: CDR1 MGHRA, CDR2 YSYEKL. The CDR3 contains 17 residues. V lost 0 bases to trimming and J lost 6 bases; unmatched junction nucleotides: 8. CDR3 bases: TGCGCCAGCAGCCAAGAGCCGGGACTAGCGGTTTGGGATACGCAGTATTTT. It yields the protein CASSQEPGLAVWDTQYF.

At least ten counts were recorded for this clonotype. The chain is built from TRBV29-1 and TRBJ2-5, with TRBD1 matching over 7 bases. The CDR3 length is 14 residues. The trim removed 8 bases at V and 4 bases at J, leaving 13 bases unmatched. CDR1 and CDR2 from the germline V gene are SQVTM and ANQGSEA. The CDR3: CSLHDTTGVETQYF. CDR3 bases: TGCAGCTTGCATGACACAACAGGGGTAGAGACCCAGTACTTC.

This clonotype has a count of ten or more. The CDR3 spells CASRRGADQPQHF. For the CDR3, the DNA is TGTGCCAGCCGGCGGGGGGCGGATCAGCCCCAGCATTTT. The chain recombines TRBV12-3 or TRBV12-4 with TRBJ1-5; tentative D call: TRBD1 (6 bases). The CDR3 loop spans 13 amino acids. With 8 bases removed from V and 5 bases from J, the gap between germline ends came to 13 bases.

This clonotype has just a few counts. This chain connects TRBV20-1 to TRBJ2-7; TRBD1 agrees at 9 bases. Per germline, CDR1 DFQATT and CDR2 SNEGSKA (reference sequence). This CDR3 has 13 amino acids. V was pared by 6 bases and J by 6 bases, with 9 bases of the junction left unmatched. CDR3 loop: CSAGTGSTREQYF. The CDR3 DNA sequence: TGCAGTGCAGGGACAGGGAGTACGCGCGAGCAGTACTTC.

This clonotype has a count of ten or more. V is TRBV29-1 and J is TRBJ1-1; D call uncertain. Germline V lookup: CDR1 SQVTM, CDR2 ANQGSEA. The CDR3 is 13 amino acids. Trimming removed 4 bases from V and 4 bases from J, with 13 bases in between. The CDR3 DNA follows: TGCAGCGTTGTCACGGCAAGAGGCACTGAAGCTTTCTTT. Translated: CSVVTARGTEAFF.

In this sample, this clonotype turned up a few times. The rearrangement uses TRBV21-1 and TRBJ2-7. TRBV21-1 is described as a pseudogene. The CDR3 consists of 14 residues. CDR3: CASSFTESSYEQYF. The CDR3 region has the DNA TGTGCCAGCAGCTTTACAGAGAGCTCCTACGAGCAGTACTTC.

This chain uses TRBV7-7 with TRBJ2-2, with D perhaps TRBD2 (6 bases). CDR1 is SSHAT and CDR2 is FNYEAQ in the germline V gene (reference sequence). Deletions cut 6 bases from V and 4 bases from J, with 12 bases between. The CDR3 runs 14 residues. CDR3 protein: CASRLRGGTGELFF. CDR3 coding DNA: TGTGCCAGCAGACTTAGGGGAGGCACCGGGGAGCTGTTTTTT. The variable domain in full, completed from reference TRBV7-7 and TRBJ2-2, reads GAGVSQSPRYKVTKRGQDVTLRCDPISSHATLYWYQQALGQGPEFLTYFNYEAQPDKSGLPSDRFSAERPEGSISTLTIQRTEQRDSAMYRCASRLRGGTGELFFGEGSRLTVL.

V gene TRBV12-3 or TRBV12-4 combines with J gene TRBJ2-2; D is possibly TRBD1 (5 bases). The V end lost 8 bases, the J end lost 7 bases, and 14 bases lay between the germline ends. The CDR3 totals 13 residues. CDR3 region: CASGSRVNGELFF. DNA for the CDR3: TGTGCCAGCGGGTCCAGGGTAAACGGGGAGCTGTTTTTT.

V and J are TRBV29-1 and TRBJ1-1; D call uncertain. The CDR3 loop spans 11 amino acids. Per the germline V gene, CDR1 is SQVTM and CDR2 is ANQGSEA. V was clipped by 6 bases and J by 4 bases, with 9 bases between them. The CDR3 loop is CSVTVATEAFF. In DNA, the CDR3 is TGCAGCGTAACAGTAGCCACTGAAGCTTTCTTT.

The rearrangement uses TRBV7-2 and TRBJ2-1, with 9 bases that match TRBD2. Germline V gene data show CDR1 as SGHTA and CDR2 as FQGNSA. V lost 6 bases and J lost 0; bases outside the gene matches: 3. CDR3 length: 15 amino acids. The CDR3 DNA is TGTGCCAGCAGGAATAGCGGGAGCTCCTACAATGAGCAGTTCTTC. Protein product: CASRNSGSSYNEQFF.

This clonotype was recorded many times. CDR3 region: CASRTGGSDTGELFF. The CDR3 coding sequence is TGCGCCAGCAGGACAGGGGGCTCCGACACCGGGGAGCTGTTTTTT. The chain couples TRBV5-1 to TRBJ2-2, with 10 nucleotides matching TRBD1. The CDR3 contains 15 residues. With V trimmed by 5 bases and J by 3 bases, 4 bases remained unmatched. CDR1 is SGHRS and CDR2 is YFSETQ in the germline V gene.

This sequence joins TRBV11-2 and TRBJ1-2; weak D call: TRBD1 (5 bases). The CDR3 runs 15 residues. V shed 0 bases and J shed 1 base, with 9 bases lying between them. The germline V gene encodes CDR1 SGHAT and CDR2 FQNNGV. CDR3: CASSLETRVNYGYTF. In nucleotides, the CDR3 is TGTGCCAGCAGCTTAGAGACCAGGGTTAACTATGGCTACACCTTC. The variable domain in full, completed from reference TRBV11-2 and TRBJ1-2, reads EAGVAQSPRYKIIEKRQSVAFWCNPISGHATLYWYQQILGQGPKLLIQFQNNGVVDDSQLPKDRFSAERLKGVDSTLKIQPAKLEDSAVYLCASSLETRVNYGYTFGSGTRLTVV.

This rearrangement joins TRBV30 to TRBJ1-1; D is unresolved. Trimming left V 4 bases short and J 4 bases short, with 16 bases between. The CDR3 has 14 amino acids. CDR1 is GTSNPN and CDR2 is SVGIG in the germline V gene (reference sequence). The CDR3 nucleotides are TGTGCCTGGACGCCGGGAGGGTTGGTCACTGAAGCTTTCTTT. This codes for CAWTPGGLVTEAFF.

This clonotype has at least ten counts. This chain uses TRBV6-1 with TRBJ1-5; 9 nucleotides line up with TRBD1. The CDR3 spans 15 residues. V lost 8 bases and J lost 7; bases outside the gene matches: 12. Germline values: CDR1 MNHNS, CDR2 SASEGT. CDR3 in amino acids: CASRGQGQIGQPQHF. The CDR3 DNA follows: TGTGCCAGCCGAGGACAGGGGCAAATCGGGCAGCCCCAGCATTTT.

This clonotype was observed many times. CDR3 DNA: TGTGCCACCAGTGATCCCGGTTCTCCCCCCCAGCATTTT. It codes for CATSDPGSPPQHF. This chain uses TRBV24-1 with TRBJ1-5; D uncertain. From germline, CDR1 is KGHDR and CDR2 SFDVKD. With 3 bases removed from V and 10 bases from J, the gap between germline ends came to 12 bases. The CDR3 runs 13 residues.

This clonotype is categorized as medium-sized. The chain joins TRBV7-9 to TRBJ2-7, with D hard to call. This CDR3 contains 17 residues. V dropped 2 bases and J dropped 0 bases, with 17 bases sitting between them. The germline gives CDR1 SEHNR, CDR2 FQNEAQ (reference sequence). The CDR3 sequence: CASSLQPSGHLSYEQYF. The CDR3, as DNA: TGTGCCAGCAGCTTACAGCCGTCGGGCCATCTCTCCTACGAGCAGTACTTC.

This clonotype was counted at least ten times. The rearrangement joins TRBV12-3 or TRBV12-4 to TRBJ1-1; D may be TRBD1 (5 bases). Trimming removed 3 bases from V and 1 base from J, with 6 bases in between. The CDR3 has 13 residues. The CDR3 loop reads CASSFGGNTEAFF. The CDR3 nucleotides are TGTGCCAGCAGTTTTGGGGGGAACACTGAAGCTTTCTTT.

This clonotype has ten or more counts. V usage is TRBV5-5 and J usage is TRBJ1-5; maybe TRBD1 (5 bases). The V gene's germline CDR1 is SGHKS and CDR2 YYEKEE (reference sequence). The CDR3 covers 15 residues. V was pared by 0 bases and J by 3 bases, with 10 bases between. This CDR3 reads CASSLATEFNQPQHF. DNA for the CDR3: TGTGCCAGCAGCTTGGCGACAGAGTTCAATCAGCCCCAGCATTTT.

This clonotype was observed many times. The chain employs TRBV6-5 and TRBJ2-1; TRBD2 matches at 8 bases. The germline gives CDR1 MNHEY, CDR2 SVGAGI. V lost 4 bases and J lost 1; bases outside the gene matches: 3. The CDR3 is 15 amino acids. DNA for the CDR3: TGTGCCAGCAGTTCCTTAGCGGGGTCCTACAATGAGCAGTTCTTC. Amino acids: CASSSLAGSYNEQFF.

This clonotype has a count of ten or more. The gene calls are TRBV20-1 and TRBJ2-5, with 8 nucleotides matching TRBD1. The V segment lost 6 bases and the J segment 2 bases; nucleotides outside the gene matches: 5. This CDR3 has 13 amino acids. Germline-derived CDR1 and CDR2 are DFQATT and SNEGSKA (reference sequence). For the CDR3, the DNA is TGCAGTGCCCGACAGGGGATACAAGAGACCCAGTACTTC. Translating it yields CSARQGIQETQYF.

This clonotype came up many times. The V gene is TRBV12-3 or TRBV12-4, the J gene TRBJ2-1; no clear D gene. The CDR3 runs to 14 residues. V was pared by 3 bases and J by 0 bases, with 6 bases between. The CDR3 is CASSLLDSYNEQFF. In nucleotides, the CDR3 is TGTGCCAGCAGTTTGCTAGACTCCTACAATGAGCAGTTCTTC.

The genes are TRBV6-5 and TRBJ2-1, with D possibly being TRBD2 (5 bases). The CDR3 length is 12 residues. The V gene lost 6 bases and the J gene lost 9 bases, with 12 bases spanning the gap. Germline lookup yields CDR1 MNHEY and CDR2 SVGAGI. The CDR3 loop is CASRPSGGEQFF. The CDR3 DNA is TGTGCCAGCAGACCAAGCGGTGGTGAGCAGTTCTTC.